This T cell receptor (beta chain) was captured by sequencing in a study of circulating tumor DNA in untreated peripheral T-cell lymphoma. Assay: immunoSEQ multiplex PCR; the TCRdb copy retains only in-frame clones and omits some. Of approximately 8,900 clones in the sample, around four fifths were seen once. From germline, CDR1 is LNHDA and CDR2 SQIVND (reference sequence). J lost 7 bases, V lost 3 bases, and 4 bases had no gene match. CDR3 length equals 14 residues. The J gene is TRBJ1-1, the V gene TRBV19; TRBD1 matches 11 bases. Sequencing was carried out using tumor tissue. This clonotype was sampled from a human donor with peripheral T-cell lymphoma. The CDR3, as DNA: TGTGCCAGTAGTATTAGGACAGGGGGCAATGAAGCTTTCTTT. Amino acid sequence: CASSIRTGGNEAFF.